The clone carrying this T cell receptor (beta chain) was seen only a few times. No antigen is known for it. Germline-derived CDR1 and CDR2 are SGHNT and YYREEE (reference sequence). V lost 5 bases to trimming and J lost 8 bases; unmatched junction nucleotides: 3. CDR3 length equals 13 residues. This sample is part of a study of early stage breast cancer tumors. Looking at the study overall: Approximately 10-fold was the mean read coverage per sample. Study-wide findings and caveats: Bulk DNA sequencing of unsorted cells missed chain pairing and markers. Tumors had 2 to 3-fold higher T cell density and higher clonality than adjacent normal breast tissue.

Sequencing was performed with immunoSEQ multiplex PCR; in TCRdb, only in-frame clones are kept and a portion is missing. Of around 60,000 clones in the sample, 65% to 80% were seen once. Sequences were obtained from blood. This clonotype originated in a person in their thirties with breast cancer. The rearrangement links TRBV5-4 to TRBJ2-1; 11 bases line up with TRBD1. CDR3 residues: CASSRTGGDEQFF. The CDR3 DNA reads TGTGCCAGCAGTCGGACAGGGGGCGATGAGCAGTTCTTC.